The rows below give T cell receptor beta chains drawn from one sample of a study of T cell changes during pregnancy in multiple sclerosis. The method was immunoSEQ multiplex PCR; TCRdb's version includes in-frame clones alone and lacks a portion of them. The table lists approximately 84,000 clones, about 94% of them singletons, with 2% to 3% in the top ten. Here the sequenced sample was peripheral blood, taken in the third trimester of pregnancy. These receptors all stem from a female donor with multiple sclerosis, enrolled in a pregnancy study. The CDR3 runs from the conserved cysteine through the conserved F or W. The D gene is left open where the match is weak. Size tells how often a clone was seen (once, few, many) or the class of an expanded clone, and some rows leave it out.

V gene	J gene	D gene	clone size	CDR3 DNA	CDR3 protein
TRBV15	TRBJ1-2	.	.	TGTGCCACCAGCAGGGCCCTCGCGGGGAGTGGCTACACCTTC	CATSRALAGSGYTF
TRBV19	TRBJ2-5	TRBD1	.	TGTGCCAGTAGCCGAGACAGGGCTCAAGAGACCCAGTACTTC	CASSRDRAQETQYF
TRBV7-9	TRBJ1-5	.	few	TGTGCCAGCAGCCCACTTAGCAATCAGCCCCAGCATTTT	CASSPLSNQPQHF
TRBV7-3	TRBJ2-3	.	.	TGTGCCAGCGGCAGGGGTGGGGCAGATACGCAGTATTTT	CASGRGGADTQYF
TRBV20-1	TRBJ1-1	.	.	TGCAGTGCTAGTAGAGGGCGGGCTTTCTTT	CSASRGRAFF
TRBV11-2	TRBJ2-7	TRBD1	.	TGTGCCAGCAGCTTTGGACAGGGAACCTACGAGCAGTACTTC	CASSFGQGTYEQYF
TRBV5-8	TRBJ1-5	TRBD1	.	TGTGCCAGCAGCACAGGACAGGGGGGCAATCAGCCCCAGCATTTT	CASSTGQGGNQPQHF
TRBV5-4	TRBJ2-2	TRBD2	.	TGTGCCAGCAGCGCCGGGACTAGCGGGGGGTATAACACGGCCGGGGAGCTGTTTTTT	CASSAGTSGGYNTAGELFF
TRBV6-5	TRBJ2-1	.	.	TGTGCCAGCAGTTACTCGACGGGGGAAAATGAGCAGTTCTTC	CASSYSTGENEQFF
TRBV6-5	TRBJ2-3	TRBD2	.	TGTGCCAGCAGGTCCAGGAGCGGGGTAGATACGCAGTATTTT	CASRSRSGVDTQYF
TRBV18	TRBJ2-7	TRBD1	once	TGTGCCAGCTCACCACCCGGGACAGTCTACGAGCAGTACTTC	CASSPPGTVYEQYF
TRBV4-1	TRBJ2-5	.	.	TGCGCCAGCAGCCCAGGCGGGGCACAAGAGACCCAGTACTTC	CASSPGGAQETQYF
TRBV14	TRBJ1-1	.	.	TGTGCCAGCAGCCAAGCCAGGGACACTGAAGCTTTCTTT	CASSQARDTEAFF
TRBV5-3	TRBJ1-1	.	.	TGTGCCAGAAGCCGAGGACTGCCTTTTTTGAACACTGAAGCTTTCTTT	CARSRGLPFLNTEAFF
TRBV27	TRBJ2-7	.	.	TGTGCCAGCAGTCCGCGTCTCCTCCCCGAGCAGTACTTC	CASSPRLLPEQYF
TRBV6-5	TRBJ1-4	.	.	TGTGCCAGCAGTCCAAACGGGGATTATAATGAAAAACTGTTTTTT	CASSPNGDYNEKLFF
TRBV19	TRBJ1-1	TRBD1	.	TGTGCCAGTAGCAGCCTCTCCGGGACAGGGAGTGGAAACACTGAAGCTTTCTTT	CASSSLSGTGSGNTEAFF
TRBV27	TRBJ1-2	.	.	TGTGCCAGCAGTGAATACAGCGGGCCTAACTATGGCTACACCTTC	CASSEYSGPNYGYTF
TRBV2	TRBJ1-5	.	once	TGTGCCAGCAGCCGGACTTTTGAGCTCAATCAGCCCCAGCATTTT	CASSRTFELNQPQHF
TRBV25-1	TRBJ1-2	.	.	TGTGCCAGCAGTAGGTCCCCACAGGCGCGGGGCTACACCTTC	CASSRSPQARGYTF
TRBV2	TRBJ2-3	TRBD2	.	TGTGCCAGCAGTTTCCCCGGGACTAGCGGGGAGACAGACACAGATACGCAGTATTTT	CASSFPGTSGETDTDTQYF
TRBV18	TRBJ1-4	TRBD1	.	TGTGCCAGCTCCCCCGAGGGACAGGGAGGTGAAAAACTGTTTTTT	CASSPEGQGGEKLFF
TRBV10-3	TRBJ2-1	TRBD1	.	TGTGCCATGACCGACAGGGGAGACAATGAGCAGTTCTTC	CAMTDRGDNEQFF
TRBV18	TRBJ1-3	.	.	TGTGCCAGCTCAAACTGGGCAGTCTCAGTAAAGGCTGGAAACACCATATATTTT	CASSNWAVSVKAGNTIYF
TRBV9	TRBJ2-2	.	few	TGTGCCAGCAGCGTTGGGCAGACCACGACCGGGGAGCTGTTTTTT	CASSVGQTTTGELFF
TRBV19	TRBJ1-5	TRBD1	.	TGTGCCAGTAGTTATAGACAGGGGCCAAGGCCCCAGCATTTT	CASSYRQGPRPQHF
TRBV6-5	TRBJ1-4	.	.	TGTGCCAGCAGTTATGCTGGTGTAGGGGCTAATGAAAAACTGTTTTTT	CASSYAGVGANEKLFF
TRBV5-1	TRBJ2-5	.	.	TGCGCCAGCAGCTTGAACCGTGGAGGGCAAGAGACCCAGTACTTC	CASSLNRGGQETQYF
TRBV5-1	TRBJ2-1	TRBD2	.	TGCGCCAGCAGCTCCGGACTAGCGGGGGGGCACGAGCAGTTCTTC	CASSSGLAGGHEQFF
TRBV5-1	TRBJ1-2	TRBD1	once	TGCGCCAGCAACGACAGGGGGTATGGCTACACCTTC	CASNDRGYGYTF
TRBV2	TRBJ2-2	.	.	TGTGCCAGCAATGAGAGGATTGCCGGGGAGCTGTTTTTT	CASNERIAGELFF
TRBV4-1	TRBJ2-5	.	once	TGCGCCAGCAGCTACACCCGGGGTGAGACCCAGTACTTC	CASSYTRGETQYF
TRBV2	TRBJ2-2	.	.	TGTGCCAGTCCCCAGGGGAAGGGCGCCGGGGAGCTGTTTTTT	CASPQGKGAGELFF
TRBV5-6	TRBJ2-7	.	.	TGTGCCAGCAGCACAATGGACAGCACCTTCTACGAGCAGTACTTC	CASSTMDSTFYEQYF
TRBV27	TRBJ2-7	.	.	TGTGCCAGCAGTTTTAGCGGCAGCTCCTACGAGCAGTACTTC	CASSFSGSSYEQYF
TRBV2	TRBJ2-5	TRBD2	.	TGTGCCAGCAGTGAGGGGGGGTACCAAGAGACCCAGTACTTC	CASSEGGYQETQYF
TRBV5-1	TRBJ2-3	TRBD2	.	TGCGCCAGCAGCCTCGGGACTAGCGGGGGAGATACGCAGTATTTT	CASSLGTSGGDTQYF
TRBV5-1	TRBJ1-3	.	.	TGCGCCAGCAGCTTGGAAGGGGTCGCCTCTGGAAACACCATATATTTT	CASSLEGVASGNTIYF
TRBV7-9	TRBJ1-2	TRBD1	once	TGTGCCACCCTCCGGGACAGGGTGGACTATGGCTACACCTTC	CATLRDRVDYGYTF
TRBV7-6	TRBJ2-3	.	.	TGTGCCAGCAGCTTAGGGTGGCCTGGTAGCACAGATACGCAGTATTTT	CASSLGWPGSTDTQYF
TRBV4-1	TRBJ2-2	.	.	TGCGCCAGCAGCCTTCCCGGGACCGGGGAGCTGTTTTTT	CASSLPGTGELFF
TRBV9	TRBJ1-2	.	.	TGTGCCAGCAGCGCCTCGCTCAGAGGCTGGGGCTACACCTTC	CASSASLRGWGYTF
TRBV4-1	TRBJ2-1	TRBD1	.	TGCGCCAGCAGCCCGCAGGGGGAGTCCTACAATGAGCAGTTCTTC	CASSPQGESYNEQFF
TRBV10-3	TRBJ2-1	TRBD2	.	TGTGCCATCAACGGTGGACTAGACGAGCATGAGCAGTTCTTC	CAINGGLDEHEQFF
TRBV19	TRBJ2-5	TRBD2	.	TGTGCCAGTAGTAGTAGGTCTAGCGGGAAAGAGACCCAGTACTTC	CASSSRSSGKETQYF
TRBV10-3	TRBJ2-7	TRBD2	.	TGTGCCATCAGTGACGGGACTAGTAGATACGAGCAGTACTTC	CAISDGTSRYEQYF
TRBV6-6	TRBJ1-5	.	.	TGTGCCAGCAGTTACCCTACGGGGAAAGGAAATCAGCCCCAGCATTTT	CASSYPTGKGNQPQHF